There are a few counts of the clone carrying this T cell receptor (beta chain). Its target is unknown. From around 0.4 ug of RNA, a library with molecular barcoded alpha/delta and beta/gamma adaptors was made. TCRdb independently ran MiXCR on the reads; one entry per CDR3 protein. The table shows about 39,000 distinct CDR3 sequences, with 14% occurring only once. Sampling of bone marrow took place during active disease in every patient. The data originate from a study of read filtering for tumor transcriptome and immune sequencing. Study background: Revised staging placed 8 patients in R-ISS I, 15 to 20 in II, about seven in III.

Broader study findings: This fraction held mixed bone marrow immune cells after CD138-negative sorting.

Trimming pared 6 bases from V and 7 bases from J, leaving 11 bases between. Germline CDR1 reads MDHEN; CDR2 reads SYDVKM. CDR3 length: 12 residues. The genes are TRBV28 and TRBJ2-3; D is ambiguous. The sequence was obtained from a donor at least 40 years old with multiple myeloma. Sequenced material: a population of CD138-negative cells sorted from bone marrow. The CDR3 loop is CASSLSVYTQYF. The CDR3 DNA reads as TGTGCCAGCAGCTTAAGTGTCTATACGCAGTATTTT.